The 5 T cell receptor beta chains below all came from one sample that was sequenced in a study of human T cells and chemical hapten exposure. The time point is: patch test 2, 6 weeks after DPC sensitization. Treatment meaning: therapeutic diphenylcyclopropenone sensitization with weekly scalp DPC. TCRdb recomputed calls from the RACE reads with MiXCR, one row per CDR3 protein. Here the sample spans 120,000 to 150,000 distinct CDR3 sequences, about 10% being singletons. The material sequenced was whole blood, taken in connection with sensitization to the hapten diphenylcyclopropenone (DPC). These receptors originate from a woman aged 50 to 60 with alopecia areata. Some clones in this sample may be carry-over from other donors' samples.

There are many counts of this clonotype. The V call is TRBV6-2 or TRBV6-3, the J call TRBJ2-1; D call uncertain. Germline CDR1 MNHEY, CDR2 SVGEGT. The CDR3 consists of 10 residues. The ends were cut back, 8 bases at V and 10 bases at J, with 9 bases in the middle. DNA of the CDR3: TGTGCCAGCGCCCACGACGAGCAGTTCTTC. As protein: CASAHDEQFF.

In the case of this clonotype: A clone one base away is much larger, so this may be a read error. The chain has TRBV19 and TRBJ1-4; D may be TRBD1 (6 bases). Per germline, CDR1 LNHDA and CDR2 SQIVND (reference sequence). There are 14 residues in the CDR3. This CDR3 reads CASSRQERNVKLFF. The CDR3 DNA is TGTGCCAGTTCAAGACAGGAAAGGAATGTAAAACTGTTTTTT.

This clonotype was found many times. The chain combines TRBV28 with TRBJ1-6; D is unclear. Per the germline V gene, CDR1 is MDHEN and CDR2 is SYDVKM. The length of the CDR3 is 12 residues. Trimming pared 6 bases from V and 3 bases from J, leaving 3 bases between. As DNA, the CDR3 is TGTGCCAGCAGGAGCTATAATTCACCCCTCCACTTT. It codes for CASRSYNSPLHF.

This clonotype has only a few counts. This rearrangement joins TRBV5-1 to TRBJ2-7, with D possibly TRBD2 on 5 matching bases. This CDR3 has 13 residues. CDR1 and CDR2 from the germline V gene are SGHRS and YFSETQ. Trimming pared 0 bases from V and 5 bases from J, leaving 9 bases between. DNA for the CDR3: TGCGCCAGCAGCTTGGGAGGGTTCAACGAGCAGTACTTC. Residues: CASSLGGFNEQYF.

In this sample, this clonotype turned up a few times. V is TRBV7-2 and J is TRBJ1-2, with D uncertain. Germline CDR1 is SGHTA and CDR2 is FQGNSA. This CDR3 has 15 residues. V was trimmed by 5 bases and J by 8 bases, leaving 21 bases between them. CDR3 protein: CASSQSLDGLGGYTF. As DNA, the CDR3 is TGTGCCAGCAGCCAATCCTTGGACGGTCTTGGCGGCTACACCTTC.